This T cell receptor beta chain appears in the sequencing data of a study of T-cell memory formation after mild COVID-19. Study context: TCR clusters were mostly confined to one donor each.

The germline V gene encodes CDR1 SGHTA and CDR2 FQGNSA. The J segment lost 5 bases and the V segment lost 5 bases, leaving 9 bases of the junction unmatched. The CDR3 loop spans 15 amino acids. The 5'RACE method, run with constant-segment primers, produced TCR alpha and TCR beta cDNA libraries (carrying sample barcodes and UMIs). MiXCR, applied by TCRdb to the 5' RACE reads, yields one record per CDR3 protein. Here the sample spans hundreds of thousands of distinct CDR3 sequences, around a quarter being singletons. Findings and caveats of the study: Later expanders leaned CD4+, whereas clones that contracted between day 15 and 85 were balanced CD4/CD8.

This clonotype was detected many times. Its antigen is unidentified. The TCR originated in an adult woman who had mild COVID-19 (a few samples of this study predate the infection). Cell type and time point are not known. The V gene is TRBV7-2, the J gene TRBJ1-1; 9 bases align to TRBD1. Sequencing input: PBMCs or a T cell subset sorted from them (not recorded which). CDR3 DNA: TGTGCCAGCAGCCCCCAACAGGGGGCCTTTACTGAAGCTTTCTTT. This gives the protein CASSPQQGAFTEAFF.